The 5 T cell receptor beta chains listed next were all sequenced from one sample in a study of shared clonotypes between healthy human individuals. Assay: immunoSEQ multiplex PCR; the TCRdb copy retains only in-frame clones and omits some. The sample contains about 2.1 million clones, approximately 94% of which appear only once. The naive CD8 subset, CD45RO-negative cells positively selected for CCR7, excluded terminally differentiated effector memory CD45RA+ cells. The sample was naive CD8+ T cells from PBMCs. These receptors were taken from a young man in good health. Some clones in this sample may be carry-over from other donors' samples.

The gene calls are TRBV27 and TRBJ2-5, with 10 bases identical to TRBD2. CDR3 length: 17 amino acids. Germline CDR1 MNHEY, CDR2 SMNVEV (reference sequence). The junction had 10 bases not matched to a gene; V was cut back by 2 bases and J by 4 bases. The CDR3 region has the DNA TGTGCCAGCAGTTTACTAGCGGGAGCATTGTTTAGAGAGACCCAGTACTTC. Translating it yields CASSLLAGALFRETQYF.

The gene calls are TRBV7-3 and TRBJ2-3; D remains ambiguous. The V gene lost 1 base and the J gene lost 2 bases, with 4 bases spanning the gap. The CDR3 spans 13 residues. Germline CDR1 reads SGHTA; CDR2 reads FQGTGA. The CDR3 DNA reads as TGTGCCAGCAGCTTAAAATCCACAGATACGCAGTATTTT. As protein: CASSLKSTDTQYF. The variable domain in full, with the rest retrieved from reference TRBV7-3 and TRBJ2-3, is GAGVSQTPSNKVTEKGKYVELRCDPISGHTALYWYRQSLGQGPEFLIYFQGTGAADDSGLPNDRFFAVRPEGSVSTLKIQRTERGDSAVYLCASSLKSTDTQYFGPGTRLTVL.

This rearrangement joins TRBV27 to TRBJ2-1; 8 bases agree with TRBD2. Germline-derived CDR1 and CDR2 are MNHEY and SMNVEV (reference sequence). The V segment lost 3 bases and the J segment 7 bases; nucleotides outside the gene matches: 5. The CDR3 consists of 14 residues. CDR3 sequence: CASSLREATNEQFF. In nucleotides, the CDR3 is TGTGCCAGCAGTTTGCGGGAGGCCACAAATGAGCAGTTCTTC.

The V and J genes are TRBV10-3 and TRBJ1-1; 7 nucleotides line up with TRBD1. The junction had 8 bases not matched to a gene; V was cut back by 6 bases and J by 1 base. Germline lookup yields CDR1 ENHRY and CDR2 SYGVKD. This CDR3 comprises 15 residues. The CDR3 DNA is TGTGCCATCAGGACAGGGTTGGGGGCGAACACTGAAGCTTTCTTT. It translates to CAIRTGLGANTEAFF.

The table lists this clone with a few counts. Other DNA sequences in the sample encode the same CDR3. V gene TRBV27 combines with J gene TRBJ1-1; D is unclear. V lost 2 bases to trimming and J lost 3 bases, with 7 bases between them. This CDR3 is built from 13 residues. From germline, CDR1 is MNHEY and CDR2 SMNVEV (reference sequence). The CDR3 here is CASSLMGYTEAFF. CDR3 nucleotide sequence: TGTGCCAGCAGTTTAATGGGGTACACTGAAGCTTTCTTT.